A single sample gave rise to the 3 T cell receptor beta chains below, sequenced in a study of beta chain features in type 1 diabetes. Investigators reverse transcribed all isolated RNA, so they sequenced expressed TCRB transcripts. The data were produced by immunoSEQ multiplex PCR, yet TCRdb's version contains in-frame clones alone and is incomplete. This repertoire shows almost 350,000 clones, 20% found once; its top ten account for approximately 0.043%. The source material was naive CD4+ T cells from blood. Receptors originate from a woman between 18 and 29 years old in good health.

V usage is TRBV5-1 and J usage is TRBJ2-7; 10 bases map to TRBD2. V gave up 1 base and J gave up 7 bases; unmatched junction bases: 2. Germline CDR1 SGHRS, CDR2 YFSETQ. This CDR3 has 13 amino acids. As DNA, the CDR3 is TGCGCCAGCAGCTTGACTAGCGGGGATGAGCAGTACTTC. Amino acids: CASSLTSGDEQYF.

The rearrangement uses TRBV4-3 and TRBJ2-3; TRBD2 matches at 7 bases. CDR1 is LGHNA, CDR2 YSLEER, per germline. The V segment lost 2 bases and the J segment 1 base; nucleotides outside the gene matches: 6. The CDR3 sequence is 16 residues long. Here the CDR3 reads CASSQNSGVRTDTQYF. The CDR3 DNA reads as TGCGCCAGCAGCCAAAACAGCGGGGTTCGCACAGATACGCAGTATTTT.

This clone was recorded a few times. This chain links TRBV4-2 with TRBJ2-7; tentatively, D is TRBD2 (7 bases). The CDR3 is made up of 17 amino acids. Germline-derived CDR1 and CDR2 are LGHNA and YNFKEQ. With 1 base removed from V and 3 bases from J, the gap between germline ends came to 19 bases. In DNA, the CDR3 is TGTGCCAGCAGCCAAGTGAGGGGGGGGCGGGTCGACTACGAGCAGTACTTC. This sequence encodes CASSQVRGGRVDYEQYF.